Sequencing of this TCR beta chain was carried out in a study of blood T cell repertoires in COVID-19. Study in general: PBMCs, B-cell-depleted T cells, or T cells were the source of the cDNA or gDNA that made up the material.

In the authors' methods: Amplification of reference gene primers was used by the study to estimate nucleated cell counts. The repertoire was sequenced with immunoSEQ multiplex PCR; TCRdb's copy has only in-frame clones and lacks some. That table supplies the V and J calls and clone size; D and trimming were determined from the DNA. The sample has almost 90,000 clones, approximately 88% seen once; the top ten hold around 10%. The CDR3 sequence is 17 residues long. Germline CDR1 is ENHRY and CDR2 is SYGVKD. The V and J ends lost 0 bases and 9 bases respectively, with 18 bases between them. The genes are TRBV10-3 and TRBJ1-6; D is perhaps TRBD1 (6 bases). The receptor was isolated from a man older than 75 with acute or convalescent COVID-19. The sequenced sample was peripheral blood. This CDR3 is CAISESDSQGGRSPLHF. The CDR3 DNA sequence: TGTGCCATCAGTGAGTCGGACTCACAAGGGGGACGTTCACCCCTCCACTTT.